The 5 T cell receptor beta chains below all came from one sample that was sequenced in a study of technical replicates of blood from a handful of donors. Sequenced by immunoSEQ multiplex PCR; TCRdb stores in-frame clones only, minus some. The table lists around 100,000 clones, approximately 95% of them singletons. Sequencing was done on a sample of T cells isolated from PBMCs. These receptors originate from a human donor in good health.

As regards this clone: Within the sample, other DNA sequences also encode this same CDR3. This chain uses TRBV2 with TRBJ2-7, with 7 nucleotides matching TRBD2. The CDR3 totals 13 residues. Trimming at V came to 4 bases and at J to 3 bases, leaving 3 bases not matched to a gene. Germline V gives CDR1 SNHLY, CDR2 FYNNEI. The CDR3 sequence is CASSGGGSYEQYF. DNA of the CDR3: TGTGCCAGCAGTGGCGGCGGGAGCTACGAGCAGTACTTC.

The CDR3 DNA reads as TGTGCCAGCAGCGGGACAGCCACTGAGCAGTTCTTC. Translated: CASSGTATEQFF. The V gene is TRBV7-9, the J gene TRBJ2-1; TRBD1 agrees at 7 bases. This CDR3 comprises 12 residues. Trimming removed 5 bases from V and 9 bases from J; junction bases left unmatched: 4. CDR1 is SEHNR and CDR2 is FQNEAQ in the germline V gene (reference sequence).

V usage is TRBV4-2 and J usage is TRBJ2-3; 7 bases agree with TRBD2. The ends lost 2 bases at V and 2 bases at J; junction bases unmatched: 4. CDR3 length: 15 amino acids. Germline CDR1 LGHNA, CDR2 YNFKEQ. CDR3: CASSQTSGTTDTQYF. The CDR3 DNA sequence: TGTGCCAGCAGCCAAACAAGCGGGACCACAGATACGCAGTATTTT.

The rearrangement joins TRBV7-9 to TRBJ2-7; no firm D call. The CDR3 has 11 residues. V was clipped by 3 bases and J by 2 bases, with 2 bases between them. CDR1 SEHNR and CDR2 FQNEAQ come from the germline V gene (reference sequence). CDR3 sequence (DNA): TGTGCCAGCAGCTTCACCTACGAGCAGTACTTC. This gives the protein CASSFTYEQYF.

The DNA for the CDR3 is TGTGCCAGCAGCTTTACAGGGAAAAAACTGTTTTTT. Amino acids: CASSFTGKKLFF. This chain links TRBV13 with TRBJ1-4; tentatively, D is TRBD1 (6 bases). Germline CDR1 PRHDT, CDR2 FYEKMQ (reference sequence). V was pared by 3 bases and J by 9 bases, with 8 bases between. This CDR3 region has 12 residues.